This TCR beta chain was captured in a study of T-cell reconstitution after alpha-beta-depleted transplantation in children. The authors prepared the TCRbeta library with unique molecular identifiers. TCRdb re-analysed the PCR reads in MiXCR, keeping a single row per CDR3 protein. The sample consists of tens of thousands of distinct CDR3 sequences, more than 5% of them appearing once. CDR1 and CDR2 (germline): MGHRA, YSYEKL. CDR3 length: 15 residues. The V and J ends lost 4 bases and 2 bases respectively, with 15 bases between them. Many counts were recorded for this clonotype. The antigen is not known. General study findings and limits: T-cell counts and diversity were attributed mostly to newly produced T cells one year after transplant.

This receptor was obtained from a female patient aged 2-15 years who had a stem cell transplant for aplastic anemia, so the T cells may come from the graft donor. V gene TRBV4-1 combines with J gene TRBJ2-7; D is possibly TRBD1 (5 bases). Specimen: PBMCs, mostly from graft donor cells, collected 60 days after TCRalphabeta/CD19-depleted stem cell transplant. The CDR3 DNA reads as TGCGCCAGCAGCCGTGACAGTTACGAGACCTACGAGCAGTACTTC. Translation: CASSRDSYETYEQYF.